The 15 T cell receptor beta chains in this list originate from one sample, sequenced in a study of T cell repertoires in cytomegalovirus infection. These receptors' antigens are unknown. Each CDR3 protein gets one entry after TCRdb re-called the reads with MiXCR. The data show fewer than 900,000 distinct CDR3 sequences, just under 30% seen once. Source: cultured CD8+ T cells from PBMCs, taken from culture after CMV antigen stimulation. The receptors here all came from a human donor in good health (CMV status not recorded). Some clones in this sample may be carry-over from other donors' samples.

The chain carries TRBV20-1 and TRBJ2-2, with no clear D. Trimming removed 3 bases at V and 1 base at J, with 6 bases between. CDR3 length: 13 amino acids. The germline CDR1 and CDR2 sequences are DFQATT and SNEGSKA (reference sequence). The CDR3: CSASDWNTGELFF. CDR3 nucleotides: TGCAGTGCTAGTGATTGGAACACCGGGGAGCTGTTTTTT.

The rearrangement joins TRBV6-5 to TRBJ2-7; TRBD1 is a possible D gene (5 bases). The CDR3 loop spans 16 amino acids. Trimming stripped 2 bases from V and 0 bases from J, with 14 bases between. The V gene's germline CDR1 is MNHEY and CDR2 SVGAGI. The CDR3 here is CASSYGPGYVSYEQYF. The CDR3 nucleotides read TGTGCCAGCAGTTACGGTCCAGGGTATGTCTCCTACGAGCAGTACTTC.

This chain links TRBV7-9 with TRBJ2-1; 8 nucleotides align to TRBD1. J lost 7 bases, V lost 0 bases, and 14 bases had no gene match. CDR3 length: 18 residues. Germline-derived CDR1 and CDR2 are SEHNR and FQNEAQ (reference sequence). CDR3 in amino acids: CASSLALGQGASKNEQFF. In DNA, the CDR3 is TGTGCCAGCAGCTTAGCCCTGGGGCAGGGGGCATCTAAGAATGAGCAGTTCTTC.

This chain joins TRBV18 and TRBJ1-2, with D uncertain. Germline values: CDR1 KGHSH, CDR2 LQKENI. The V end lost 3 bases, the J end lost 8 bases, and 19 bases lay between the germline ends. The CDR3 is 15 amino acids. CDR3 sequence reads: CASSPGSGRESGYTF. In DNA, the CDR3 is TGTGCCAGCTCACCCGGCAGCGGGCGGGAGAGCGGCTACACCTTC.

Only a few counts were recorded for this clonotype. CDR3 sequence (DNA): TGTGCCAGCAACAAAGGGATAGGCACTGAAGCTTTCTTT. This codes for CASNKGIGTEAFF. The gene calls are TRBV6-5 and TRBJ1-1; no firm D call. Germline V gene data show CDR1 as MNHEY and CDR2 as SVGAGI. The CDR3 totals 13 residues. V was clipped by 7 bases and J by 4 bases, with 13 bases between them.

This clonotype was found a few times. The chain links TRBV19 to TRBJ2-5, with 7 nucleotides matching TRBD1. CDR3 length: 16 residues. In germline, CDR1 is LNHDA, CDR2 SQIVND (reference sequence). The V gene end was trimmed by 6 bases and the J gene end by 2 bases; junction bases not matched to a gene: 12. The CDR3 loop reads CASRTTTGMVQETQYF. In nucleotides, the CDR3 is TGTGCCAGTAGGACGACGACAGGGATGGTGCAAGAGACCCAGTACTTC.

This clonotype has only a few counts. This sequence joins TRBV6-2 or TRBV6-3 and TRBJ2-7; possible D gene TRBD2, 7 bases. The V gene's germline CDR1 is MNHEY and CDR2 SVGEGT. The CDR3 extends over 14 amino acids. Trimming took 6 bases from V and 2 from J, leaving 14 bases between them. CDR3 DNA: TGTGCCAGCAGCACCAGCGGGACACCCTACGAGCAGTACTTC. Translated: CASSTSGTPYEQYF.

V is TRBV5-5 and J is TRBJ1-5, with D perhaps matching TRBD1 (6 bases). Germline CDR1 SGHKS, CDR2 YYEKEE (reference sequence). V lost 5 bases, J lost 3 bases, and 15 bases lay in between. The CDR3 extends over 15 amino acids. The CDR3 nucleotides read TGTGCCAGCAGTCCTACCGACAGGTCCAATCAGCCCCAGCATTTT. Translated: CASSPTDRSNQPQHF.

The table lists this clonotype with a few counts. The gene calls are TRBV7-9 and TRBJ1-1, with TRBD1 identical over 8 bases. Germline CDR1 reads SEHNR; CDR2 reads FQNEAQ (reference sequence). The CDR3 is 13 amino acids. V dropped 5 bases and J dropped 8; count of bases not matched to a gene: 7. CDR3: CASSEGGTGEAFF. The CDR3 coding sequence is TGTGCCAGCAGCGAGGGGGGGACAGGCGAAGCTTTCTTT.

Remarks on this clonotype: One end of the junction varies from germline; a read error may be responsible. The chain uses TRBV7-8 and TRBJ1-2, with D possibly TRBD1 on 5 matching bases. The germline V gene has CDR1 SGHVS and CDR2 FQNEAQ. The CDR3 contains 16 residues. The CDR3 DNA reads as TGTGCCAACAGCTTAGATCGGGGCTTCATCGACTATGGCTACACCTTC. Translated: CANSLDRGFIDYGYTF.

The chain links TRBV15 to TRBJ2-1; possible D gene TRBD2, 6 bases. V shed 4 bases and J shed 6 bases, with 19 bases lying between them. The germline CDR1 and CDR2 sequences are LNHNV and YYDKDF (reference sequence). The length of the CDR3 is 16 residues. The CDR3 DNA follows: TGTGCCACCAGCACCCCCCGGGAGTGGCGGGTCAATGAGCAGTTCTTC. Amino acid sequence: CATSTPREWRVNEQFF.

This chain uses TRBV4-1 with TRBJ1-1, with TRBD1 as a possible D gene (5 bases). V dropped 4 bases and J dropped 5 bases, with 14 bases sitting between them. This CDR3 is built from 14 residues. Germline V gene sequence: CDR1 MGHRA, CDR2 YSYEKL. This CDR3 reads CASSPGGGFTEAFF. In DNA, the CDR3 is TGCGCCAGCAGCCCGGGCGGGGGGTTTACTGAAGCTTTCTTT.

This clonotype occurred a few times. The chain links TRBV29-1 to TRBJ1-1, with TRBD1 matching 9 bases. The germline V gene has CDR1 SQVTM and CDR2 ANQGSEA. With V trimmed by 5 bases and J by 3 bases, 10 bases remained unmatched. The CDR3 has 15 amino acids. The CDR3 protein is CSVPTTGGRYTEAFF. CDR3 in DNA: TGCAGCGTTCCCACGACAGGGGGGAGATACACTGAAGCTTTCTTT.

This clonotype appeared once. The chain has TRBV25-1 and TRBJ2-4; 8 nucleotides line up with TRBD2. The CDR3 sequence is 14 residues long. CDR1 MGHDK and CDR2 SYGVNS come from the germline V gene. J lost 4 bases, V lost 7 bases, and 6 bases had no gene match. CDR3 loop: CASKGGGNKNIQYF. The CDR3, as DNA: TGTGCCAGCAAGGGCGGGGGGAATAAAAACATTCAGTACTTC. The whole variable domain, remainder taken from reference TRBV25-1 and TRBJ2-4, is EADIYQTPRYLVIGTGKKITLECSQTMGHDKMYWYQQDPGMELHLIHYSYGVNSTEKGDLSSESTVSRIRTEHFPLTLESARPSHTSQYLCASKGGGNKNIQYFGAGTRLSVL.

At least ten counts were recorded for this clonotype. The chain joins TRBV7-8 to TRBJ1-1; the match to TRBD1 covers 7 bases. With V trimmed by 5 bases and J by 9 bases, 9 bases remained unmatched. Germline values: CDR1 SGHVS, CDR2 FQNEAQ. This CDR3 has 13 residues. CDR3 amino acids: CASSPYQGGQAFF. CDR3 coding DNA: TGTGCCAGCAGCCCCTATCAGGGGGGTCAAGCTTTCTTT.